This T cell receptor beta chain was identified during a study of shared clonotypes between healthy human individuals. Turning to the study itself: A donor's plate count was three for CD4 naive and three for CD4 memory; CD8 naive had two and CD8 memory one.

Naive CD8 cells were CD45RO-negative, positively selected for CCR7, excluding terminally differentiated effector memory CD45RA+ cells. Using immunoSEQ multiplex PCR, the repertoire was profiled, and TCRdb retains in-frame clones only, with some absent. There are around 640,000 clones in the sample; approximately 96% occur only once, and about 0.11% lies in the top ten. Trimming shortened V by 7 bases and J by 2 bases, and 11 bases separated the two germline ends. This CDR3 is 13 amino acids long. From germline, CDR1 is SNHLY and CDR2 FYNNEI. General observations from the study: Larger estimated richness was generally recorded for naive subsets relative to memory subsets.

Turning to this clone: Its antigen is unknown.

The specimen sequenced was naive CD8+ T cells sorted from blood. The sequence was obtained from a woman between 25 and 40 years old in good health. The chain couples TRBV2 to TRBJ1-2; tentative D call: TRBD1 (6 bases). CDR3 in amino acids: CASKPQGNYGYTF. The CDR3 DNA is TGTGCCAGCAAGCCGCAGGGGAACTATGGCTACACCTTC.